One sample yielded the 2 T cell receptor beta chains listed below, sequenced in a study of PD-1 blockade in classical Hodgkin lymphoma. Sequenced by immunoSEQ multiplex PCR; TCRdb stores in-frame clones only, minus some. Of 7,300 or so clones detected, over 60% appear once; the ten largest clones hold about 60%. Every single patient, without exception, relapsed after autologous stem cell transplantation, and brentuximab vedotin exposure varied. The sample here was peripheral blood mononuclear cells (PBMCs), taken at baseline. The receptors derive from a human donor with classical Hodgkin lymphoma.

The rearrangement joins TRBV7-8 to TRBJ2-4; D might be TRBD1 or TRBD2, each matching 5 bases. CDR1 is SGHVS and CDR2 is FQNEAQ in the germline V gene. The CDR3 has 16 residues. Trimming left V 0 bases short and J 3 bases short, with 12 bases between. Here the CDR3 reads CASSLAGASGKNIQYF. CDR3 DNA sequence: TGTGCCAGCAGCTTAGCCGGGGCGAGCGGCAAAAACATTCAGTACTTC.

The V call is TRBV19, the J call TRBJ2-1; TRBD1 or TRBD2 may be the D gene (6 bases each). Trimming removed 6 bases from V and 1 base from J, with 16 bases in between. CDR3 length: 16 amino acids. The germline V gene has CDR1 LNHDA and CDR2 SQIVND (reference sequence). The CDR3 loop is CASSFKGGGSYNEQFF. CDR3 coding DNA: TGTGCCAGTAGCTTCAAGGGGGGAGGATCCTACAATGAGCAGTTCTTC.